The next 14 T cell receptor beta chains were all read from a single sample in a study of OX40 agonist ivuxolimab in advanced cancers. The library relied on the immunoSEQ multiplex PCR assay. As stored in TCRdb, this immuneACCESS dataset retains in-frame rearrangements with V and J assigned. A fraction of the clones does not appear; measured against another copy, unresolved V genes explain less than half of the discrepancy, and the remainder lacks a known reason. A total of about 82,000 clones appear in this sample, approximately 90% of them only once. 7.4% of the sample is held by the ten biggest clonotypes. The starting material was CD4+ or CD8+ T cells sorted from blood, obtained in a trial of the OX40 agonist ivuxolimab. These receptors came from an adult with an advanced solid tumor such as melanoma, head and neck, liver or kidney cancer.

This clone has only one observation. This chain uses TRBV27 with TRBJ1-2; TRBD1 agrees at 9 bases. The germline CDR1 and CDR2 sequences are MNHEY and SMNVEV (reference sequence). Trimming removed 10 bases from V and 1 base from J; junction bases left unmatched: 7. The CDR3 is 14 residues long. In DNA, the CDR3 is TGTGCCACCCGGACAGGGGCGATTAACTATGGCTACACCTTC. Amino acids: CATRTGAINYGYTF.

This rearrangement joins TRBV19 to TRBJ1-5; 7 bases are shared with TRBD1. The V gene's germline CDR1 is LNHDA and CDR2 SQIVND (reference sequence). With 5 bases clipped from V and 1 base from J, the junction kept 8 bases outside the gene matches. This CDR3 has 16 residues. CDR3: CASSSGGGGSNQPQHF. CDR3 DNA: TGTGCCAGTAGTTCCGGAGGGGGCGGGAGCAATCAGCCCCAGCATTTT.

The V call is TRBV27, the J call TRBJ2-1; 8 positions match TRBD2. The CDR3 totals 16 residues. Germline lookup yields CDR1 MNHEY and CDR2 SMNVEV (reference sequence). The V gene end was trimmed by 3 bases and the J gene end by 12 bases; junction bases not matched to a gene: 16. CDR3 in amino acids: CASSFAGTRVPYGQFF. CDR3 nucleotides: TGTGCCAGCAGTTTTGCCGGGACTAGGGTTCCGTACGGGCAGTTCTTC.

V is TRBV30 and J is TRBJ1-1; no definite D call. There are 10 residues in the CDR3. CDR1 is GTSNPN and CDR2 is SVGIG in the germline V gene (reference sequence). Trimming shortened V by 5 bases and J by 6 bases, and 7 bases separated the two germline ends. CDR3 sequence: CAWRGAEAFF. The CDR3, as DNA: TGTGCCTGGCGTGGGGCTGAAGCTTTCTTT. The whole variable domain, filled in from reference TRBV30 and TRBJ1-1, reads SQTIHQWPATLVQPVGSPLSLECTVEGTSNPNLYWYRQAAGRGLQLLFYSVGIGQISSEVPQNLSASRPQDRQFILSSKKLLLSDSGFYLCAWRGAEAFFGQGTRLTVV.

The CDR3 protein is CASSLVDRESPLHF. The CDR3, as DNA: TGTGCCAGCAGTTTAGTTGACAGAGAATCACCCCTCCACTTT. The chain uses TRBV27 and TRBJ1-6; D may be TRBD1 (5 bases). Germline CDR1 is MNHEY and CDR2 is SMNVEV (reference sequence). CDR3 size: 14 residues. Between the trimmed V and J ends, which lost 2 bases and 10 bases, there was a span of 12 bases.

The rearrangement uses TRBV5-1 and TRBJ2-3; D unresolved. The CDR3 contains 15 residues. V was clipped by 0 bases and J by 2 bases, with 10 bases between them. The V gene's germline CDR1 is SGHRS and CDR2 YFSETQ. Here the CDR3 DNA reads TGCGCCAGCAGCTTGGGACACCCAGACACAGATACGCAGTATTTT. Its translation: CASSLGHPDTDTQYF.

The V call is TRBV28, the J call TRBJ2-1, with D uncertain. The CDR3 consists of 12 residues. V lost 8 bases, J lost 5 bases, and 10 bases lay in between. Germline lookup yields CDR1 MDHEN and CDR2 SYDVKM. CDR3 amino acids: CASSMAHNEQFF. For the CDR3, the DNA is TGTGCCAGCTCTATGGCACACAATGAGCAGTTCTTC.

V and J are TRBV2 and TRBJ1-1; 10 nucleotides align to TRBD1. CDR1 is SNHLY, CDR2 FYNNEI, per germline. V gave up 6 bases and J gave up 4 bases; unmatched junction bases: 5. The CDR3 extends over 14 amino acids. CDR3 coding DNA: TGTGCCAGCAGCCCGGACAGGGGGAGCACTGAAGCTTTCTTT. Translation: CASSPDRGSTEAFF.

The chain joins TRBV6-4 to TRBJ2-1, with D unclear. V dropped 0 bases and J dropped 8 bases, with 8 bases sitting between them. This CDR3 has 13 amino acids. Germline loops: CDR1 MRHNA, CDR2 SNTAGT. DNA for the CDR3: TGTGCCAGCAGTGACTCGAACGTCGATGAGCAGTTCTTC. Amino acid sequence: CASSDSNVDEQFF.

The V and J genes are TRBV7-9 and TRBJ2-5, with D possibly being TRBD1 (5 bases). Germline values: CDR1 SEHNR, CDR2 FQNEAQ (reference sequence). This CDR3 is 18 amino acids long. V shed 5 bases and J shed 1 base, with 23 bases lying between them. The chain's CDR3 is CASSPRPMTDSFQETQYF. CDR3 nucleotide sequence: TGTGCCAGCAGCCCCAGGCCCATGACAGATTCGTTCCAAGAGACCCAGTACTTC.

The chain joins TRBV5-1 to TRBJ2-7; D is ambiguous. The ends were cut back, 3 bases at V and 2 bases at J, with 9 bases in the middle. The CDR3 has 13 residues. Germline CDR1 and CDR2: SGHRS and YFSETQ. The chain's CDR3 is CASSSGPAYEQYF. The CDR3 DNA is TGCGCCAGCAGCTCCGGGCCGGCCTACGAGCAGTACTTC.

J is TRBJ1-2 and V is TRBV5-6; maybe TRBD1 (6 bases). The germline V gene encodes CDR1 SGHDT and CDR2 YYEEEE. The ends were cut back, 1 base at V and 3 bases at J, with 19 bases in the middle. The CDR3 is made up of 17 amino acids. This chain's CDR3 is CASSLLYRVQAYYGYTF. DNA of the CDR3: TGTGCCAGCAGCTTGTTGTACAGGGTACAGGCCTACTATGGCTACACCTTC.

The rearrangement joins TRBV5-1 to TRBJ1-2, with 7 positions matching TRBD1. CDR3 length: 13 amino acids. The germline CDR1 and CDR2 sequences are SGHRS and YFSETQ. After removal of 0 bases from V and 8 bases from J, the junction contained 4 bases not matched to a gene. CDR3 in amino acids: CASSLEGAEGYTF. CDR3 nucleotides: TGCGCCAGCAGCTTGGAGGGGGCGGAAGGCTACACCTTC.

This chain joins TRBV10-1 and TRBJ2-7, with D perhaps TRBD1 or TRBD2 (5 bases each). Trimming left V 4 bases short and J 7 bases short, with 14 bases between. There are 13 residues in the CDR3. Germline V gene lookup returns CDR1 WNHNN and CDR2 SYGVQD (reference sequence). CDR3 amino acids: CASSVGTTAEQYF. In nucleotides, the CDR3 is TGCGCCAGCAGTGTAGGGACCACTGCGGAGCAGTACTTC.